This T cell receptor (beta chain) was recorded in a study of T cells in tuberculosis. Tuberculin skin test and IGRA determined adolescents' latent tuberculosis status at entry. Each donor contributed roughly 92,000 T cells on average, unsorted. The CDR3 is 14 residues long. Trimming took 6 bases from V and 1 from J; bases not matched to a gene: 3. Germline assignment: CDR1 KGHSH and CDR2 LQKENI. As for this clone: Its cognate antigen is unknown.

Notes on the study in general: Active tuberculosis cases were adults; controls were adolescents. Smaller distances to GMM-specific TCRs suggested their expansion in active tuberculosis.

Method: immunoSEQ multiplex PCR; TCRdb's copy keeps in-frame clones and lacks some. The data show roughly 30,000 clones, approximately 91% seen once. Sequencing used PBMCs. This clonotype was obtained from a donor aged 10-30 years with latent tuberculosis or without tuberculosis infection. V and J are TRBV18 and TRBJ2-1; 7 positions agree with TRBD1. This CDR3 reads CASSPDRSYNEQFF. The DNA for the CDR3 is TGTGCCAGCTCCCCGGACAGGTCCTACAATGAGCAGTTCTTC. Variable domain in full (rest from reference TRBV18 and TRBJ2-1): NAGVMQNPRHLVRRRGQEARLRCSPMKGHSHVYWYRQLPEEGLKFMVYLQKENIIDESGMPKERFSAEFPKEGPSILRIQQVVRGDSAAYFCASSPDRSYNEQFFGPGTRLTVL.